A single sample is the source of the 32 T cell receptor beta chains below, sequenced in a study of shared clonotypes between healthy human individuals. Assay: immunoSEQ multiplex PCR; the TCRdb copy retains only in-frame clones and omits some. In the table there are 2,500,000 or so clones, just under 95% of which are singletons. Sequencing input: naive CD4+ T cells from PBMCs. Subset of the sample: CD45RA+ positively selected. The receptors were gathered from a man aged 18 to 30 in good health. Some clones in this sample may be carry-over from other donors' samples.

A single count supports this clone. Other DNA sequences in this sample translate to the same CDR3. The chain couples TRBV5-1 to TRBJ2-2; perhaps D is TRBD1 or TRBD2 (5 bases each). V was clipped by 0 bases and J by 7 bases, with 13 bases between them. The CDR3 loop spans 15 amino acids. Germline V gene data show CDR1 as SGHRS and CDR2 as YFSETQ. CDR3 protein: CASSLVGDPGGELFF. The CDR3 DNA sequence: TGCGCCAGCAGCTTGGTCGGGGACCCCGGCGGGGAGCTGTTTTTT.

The V gene is TRBV6-5, the J gene TRBJ1-2; no clear D. CDR1 is MNHEY and CDR2 is SVGAGI in the germline V gene. CDR3 length: 11 amino acids. With 8 bases removed from V and 0 bases from J, the gap between germline ends came to 4 bases. The CDR3 bases are TGTGCCAGCTATGCTAACTATGGCTACACCTTC. It translates to CASYANYGYTF.

The V call is TRBV28, the J call TRBJ1-2; tentatively, D is TRBD1 (5 bases). The germline V gene has CDR1 MDHEN and CDR2 SYDVKM. V was trimmed by 2 bases and J by 8 bases, leaving 18 bases between them. The CDR3 is 15 amino acids. The CDR3 nucleotides read TGTGCCAGCAGTTTAAGCGCGCAGGGCCAAAGGGGCTACACCTTC. It yields the protein CASSLSAQGQRGYTF.

This chain uses TRBV7-2 with TRBJ2-7; D possibly corresponds to TRBD2 (6 bases). Looked up from germline, CDR1 is SGHTA and CDR2 is FQGNSA. This CDR3 is built from 14 residues. Trimming cost V 4 bases and J 4 bases, with 14 bases left between them. This CDR3 is CASSYFLAGYEQYF. The CDR3 DNA reads as TGTGCCAGCAGCTACTTCCTTGCGGGGTACGAGCAGTACTTC.

This clone was observed a few times. The same CDR3 also results from other DNA sequences found in this sample. The rearrangement links TRBV19 to TRBJ1-5; possibly TRBD1 for D (6 bases). V gave up 6 bases and J gave up 3 bases, with 9 bases separating them. Germline loops: CDR1 LNHDA, CDR2 SQIVND (reference sequence). The CDR3 length is 13 residues. CDR3 sequence (DNA): TGTGCCAGTAGGGACAGAGACAATCAGCCCCAGCATTTT. Protein sequence: CASRDRDNQPQHF.

In regard to this clone: The sample holds other DNA sequences that translate to the same CDR3. The J gene is TRBJ1-5, the V gene TRBV5-1; TRBD1 might be the D (6 bases). V lost 2 bases to trimming and J lost 3 bases, with 9 bases between them. The germline CDR1 and CDR2 sequences are SGHRS and YFSETQ. The CDR3 has 14 residues. The CDR3 DNA follows: TGCGCCAGCAGCTTTGGACAGCCCAATCAGCCCCAGCATTTT. As protein: CASSFGQPNQPQHF.

The J gene is TRBJ2-3, the V gene TRBV29-1; 7 bases agree with TRBD2. The CDR3 loop spans 14 amino acids. Germline values: CDR1 SQVTM, CDR2 ANQGSEA. The junction had 13 bases not matched to a gene; V was cut back by 4 bases and J by 9 bases. CDR3 protein: CSVAPSGLSGTQYF. The CDR3 bases are TGCAGCGTTGCCCCTAGCGGCCTTTCGGGGACGCAGTATTTT.

The CDR3 spells CASSLVDPTNTGELFF. CDR3 bases: TGTGCCAGCAGCTTGGTGGACCCCACGAACACCGGGGAGCTGTTTTTT. V gene TRBV5-4 combines with J gene TRBJ2-2; D is undetermined. CDR1 is SGHNT and CDR2 is YYREEE in the germline V gene (reference sequence). Trimming left V 0 bases short and J 0 bases short, with 9 bases between. The CDR3 length is 16 residues.

For this clone: Other nucleotide sequences from this sample produce the same CDR3. V gene TRBV5-1 combines with J gene TRBJ2-5; D gene unclear. Germline V gene data show CDR1 as SGHRS and CDR2 as YFSETQ. The CDR3 is 14 residues long. With 0 bases removed from V and 2 bases from J, the gap between germline ends came to 8 bases. The CDR3 reads CASSLDPRQETQYF. CDR3 DNA sequence: TGCGCCAGCAGCTTGGACCCTAGACAAGAGACCCAGTACTTC.

The CDR3 is CASSPVRNTGELFF. The CDR3 DNA follows: TGTGCCAGCAGCCCGGTCCGGAACACCGGGGAGCTGTTTTTT. The chain couples TRBV7-3 to TRBJ2-2; D remains unclear. The CDR3 covers 14 residues. V was clipped by 5 bases and J by 1 base, with 8 bases between them. CDR1 is SGHTA and CDR2 is FQGTGA in the germline V gene.

The chain carries TRBV5-4 and TRBJ2-7; the match to TRBD2 covers 7 bases. The germline V gene encodes CDR1 SGHNT and CDR2 YYREEE (reference sequence). V gave up 5 bases and J gave up 6 bases; unmatched junction bases: 5. This CDR3 is 12 amino acids long. Here the CDR3 reads CASRTTGGEQYF. CDR3 coding DNA: TGTGCCAGCAGGACCACGGGGGGCGAGCAGTACTTC.

This clone was recorded only once. The rearrangement links TRBV5-4 to TRBJ1-5, with D perhaps matching TRBD1 (5 bases). CDR3 size: 15 residues. V dropped 4 bases and J dropped 4 bases, with 15 bases sitting between them. The germline CDR1 and CDR2 sequences are SGHNT and YYREEE (reference sequence). This CDR3 reads CASSQWGGSNQPQHF. CDR3 bases: TGTGCCAGCAGCCAATGGGGGGGAAGTAATCAGCCCCAGCATTTT.

This clone was seen only once. The chain is built from TRBV10-3 and TRBJ1-1, with D perhaps matching TRBD1 (6 bases). V dropped 0 bases and J dropped 4 bases, with 12 bases sitting between them. The germline V gene has CDR1 ENHRY and CDR2 SYGVKD. The CDR3 covers 15 residues. The CDR3 sequence is CAISESQGLGTEAFF. CDR3 nucleotide sequence: TGTGCCATCAGTGAGTCCCAGGGGCTCGGCACTGAAGCTTTCTTT.

The rearrangement uses TRBV15 and TRBJ2-6; the match to TRBD1 covers 8 bases. In germline, CDR1 is LNHNV, CDR2 YYDKDF (reference sequence). CDR3 length: 20 residues. With V trimmed by 0 bases and J by 0 bases, 10 bases remained unmatched. The CDR3 reads CATSRDRGRLLSSGANVLTF. The CDR3 DNA is TGTGCCACCAGCAGAGACAGGGGGCGACTCCTTTCCTCTGGGGCCAACGTCCTGACTTTC.

The chain links TRBV4-1 to TRBJ1-5, with 8 bases aligning to TRBD1. Trimming took 4 bases from V and 13 from J; bases not matched to a gene: 18. CDR1 is MGHRA and CDR2 is YSYEKL in the germline V gene. The CDR3 contains 16 residues. The CDR3 region is CASSLIALPGQENQHF. CDR3 in DNA: TGCGCCAGCAGCCTTATTGCTCTCCCGGGACAGGAAAATCAGCATTTT.

This sequence joins TRBV30 and TRBJ2-1; D possibly corresponds to TRBD2 (5 bases). The CDR3 totals 13 residues. The germline V gene encodes CDR1 GTSNPN and CDR2 SVGIG (reference sequence). The CDR3 spells CAWARDHTNEQFF. In nucleotides, the CDR3 is TGTGCTTGGGCCCGGGATCACACTAATGAGCAGTTCTTC.

J is TRBJ2-7 and V is TRBV9; 9 bases match TRBD1. Germline trimming cut 3 bases from V and 3 bases from J; bases unmatched to any gene: 7. CDR1 and CDR2 from the germline V gene are SGDLS and YYNGEE. The length of the CDR3 is 15 residues. The CDR3 DNA follows: TGTGCCAGCAGCGGGAGAACGGGACAGGGCTACGAGCAGTACTTC. Residues: CASSGRTGQGYEQYF.

The chain is built from TRBV30 and TRBJ1-5; D is perhaps TRBD1 (5 bases). Trimming cost V 0 bases and J 3 bases, with 18 bases left between them. The CDR3 contains 17 residues. CDR1 is GTSNPN and CDR2 is SVGIG in the germline V gene (reference sequence). The CDR3 DNA sequence: TGTGCCTGGAGTGTACCTTTAGGGACGAGGTTCAATCAGCCCCAGCATTTT. This gives the protein CAWSVPLGTRFNQPQHF. Combining the CDR3 with reference TRBV30 and TRBJ1-5 gives the whole variable domain SQTIHQWPATLVQPVGSPLSLECTVEGTSNPNLYWYRQAAGRGLQLLFYSVGIGQISSEVPQNLSASRPQDRQFILSSKKLLLSDSGFYLCAWSVPLGTRFNQPQHFGDGTRLSIL.

The chain is built from TRBV9 and TRBJ2-7; D might be TRBD1 (5 bases). The CDR3 has 15 amino acids. Germline assignment: CDR1 SGDLS and CDR2 YYNGEE. Trimming took 4 bases from V and 1 from J, leaving 15 bases between them. This chain's CDR3 is CASSMHAGFSYEQYF. The CDR3 DNA follows: TGTGCCAGCAGCATGCACGCAGGGTTTTCCTACGAGCAGTACTTC.

This chain joins TRBV6-5 and TRBJ1-1, with 9 bases aligning to TRBD1. The J segment lost 6 bases and the V segment lost 1 base, leaving 6 bases of the junction unmatched. In germline, CDR1 is MNHEY, CDR2 SVGAGI. The CDR3 extends over 15 amino acids. The CDR3 nucleotides are TGTGCCAGCAGTTACTACGCGGGACAGGGAGCTGAAGCTTTCTTT. Its translation is CASSYYAGQGAEAFF.

The chain is built from TRBV5-1 and TRBJ2-1; 8 nucleotides line up with TRBD2. The CDR3 runs 15 residues. J was trimmed by 1 base and V by 4 bases; bases with no gene match: 4. Germline CDR1 SGHRS, CDR2 YFSETQ. The CDR3 loop reads CASSPIAGSYNEQFF. In nucleotides, the CDR3 is TGCGCCAGCAGCCCAATAGCGGGATCCTACAATGAGCAGTTCTTC. The full variable domain, its missing parts supplied by reference TRBV5-1 and TRBJ2-1, is KAGVTQTPRYLIKTRGQQVTLSCSPISGHRSVSWYQQTPGQGLQFLFEYFSETQRNKGNFPGRFSGRQFSNSRSEMNVSTLELGDSALYLCASSPIAGSYNEQFFGPGTRLTVL.

This chain connects TRBV6-8 to TRBJ2-7; 9 positions agree with TRBD2. The V segment lost 2 bases and the J segment 3 bases; nucleotides outside the gene matches: 11. The CDR3 runs to 17 residues. From germline, CDR1 is MNHGY and CDR2 SAAAGT. The CDR3 bases are TGTGCCAGCAGTTACGGGTGTGGGCGGGAGGGCGTCTACGAGCAGTACTTC. Translating it yields CASSYGCGREGVYEQYF.

The rearrangement uses TRBV19 and TRBJ1-2, with TRBD1 matching over 12 bases. This CDR3 is built from 15 residues. Germline values: CDR1 LNHDA, CDR2 SQIVND (reference sequence). Unmatched junction bases numbered 6, after V lost 5 bases and J lost 5 bases. The CDR3 bases are TGTGCCAGTAGTCGCTCGGGACAGGGGGCTTATGGCTACACCTTC. Translated: CASSRSGQGAYGYTF.

The chain recombines TRBV19 with TRBJ1-1; 8 bases fit TRBD1. The CDR3 consists of 15 residues. Trimming cost V 4 bases and J 3 bases; bases outside gene matches: 7. Germline V CDR1 and CDR2: LNHDA, SQIVND (reference sequence). The CDR3 reads CASSTNRGIYTEAFF. The CDR3 nucleotides read TGTGCCAGTAGTACGAACAGGGGGATCTACACTGAAGCTTTCTTT.

The chain carries TRBV28 and TRBJ2-5, with 14 bases identical to TRBD2. V was pared by 7 bases and J by 13 bases, with 14 bases of the junction left unmatched. The germline V gene encodes CDR1 MDHEN and CDR2 SYDVKM. CDR3 length equals 15 residues. CDR3 amino acids: CASTLTSGRVQERYF. CDR3 DNA: TGTGCCAGCACCCTGACTAGCGGGAGGGTCCAAGAGCGGTACTTC. Full variable domain (missing parts from reference TRBV28 and TRBJ2-5): DVKVTQSSRYLVKRTGEKVFLECVQDMDHENMFWYRQDPGLGLRLIYFSYDVKMKEKGDIPEGYSVSREKKERFSLILESASTNQTSMYLCASTLTSGRVQERYFGPGTRLLVL.

Comment on this clone: Other DNA sequences of this sample code for an identical CDR3. The chain carries TRBV4-1 and TRBJ2-5, with D unresolved. The germline V and J ends were trimmed by 4 bases and 5 bases, with 11 bases remaining between them. Germline values: CDR1 MGHRA, CDR2 YSYEKL. CDR3 length: 13 residues. The CDR3 loop is CASSLGPQETQYF. The CDR3 DNA is TGCGCCAGCAGCCTCGGACCCCAGGAGACCCAGTACTTC.

V and J are TRBV9 and TRBJ2-7, with TRBD2 matching 7 bases. CDR1 is SGDLS and CDR2 is YYNGEE in the germline V gene. Trimming took 7 bases from V and 4 from J; bases not matched to a gene: 11. This CDR3 is 14 amino acids long. The CDR3: CASSAGAGEYEQYF. CDR3 nucleotides: TGTGCCAGCTCCGCCGGGGCGGGAGAGTACGAGCAGTACTTC.

V and J are TRBV14 and TRBJ1-1; no firm D call. The ends were cut back, 4 bases at V and 11 bases at J, with 14 bases in the middle. CDR1 is SGHDN, CDR2 FVKESK, per germline. The CDR3 runs 12 residues. The CDR3, as DNA: TGTGCCAGCAGCCTACATGAAGAGCGGGCTTTCTTT. Amino acid sequence: CASSLHEERAFF.

V is TRBV21-1 and J is TRBJ1-5. TRBV21-1 is deemed a pseudogene. This CDR3 comprises 15 residues. The DNA of the CDR3 is TGTGCCAGCAGCAAAGCCTGCACGGTCCGGCAGCCCCAGCATTTT. This codes for CASSKACTVRQPQHF.

This clone was detected a few times. This rearrangement joins TRBV2 to TRBJ1-1, with 7 positions matching TRBD1. Looked up from germline, CDR1 is SNHLY and CDR2 is FYNNEI. V lost 6 bases, J lost 8 bases, and 0 bases stayed unmatched. This CDR3 is built from 10 residues. CDR3 amino acids: CASRTGEAFF. CDR3 DNA: TGTGCCAGCAGGACAGGGGAAGCTTTCTTT.

J is TRBJ1-2 and V is TRBV19; no definite D call. V lost 2 bases, J lost 7 bases, and 8 bases lay in between. Germline CDR1 and CDR2: LNHDA and SQIVND (reference sequence). The CDR3 consists of 12 residues. The CDR3 DNA sequence: TGTGCCAGTAGTATAAGTCGCTCTGGCTACACCTTC. Its protein is CASSISRSGYTF.

The J gene is TRBJ2-2, the V gene TRBV9; D remains unclear. Germline-derived CDR1 and CDR2 are SGDLS and YYNGEE. This CDR3 is 18 amino acids long. Trimming cost V 0 bases and J 0 bases, with 15 bases left between them. The CDR3 region has the DNA TGTGCCAGCAGCGTAGTTCTCTTAGACGCTTCGAACACCGGGGAGCTGTTTTTT. Translation: CASSVVLLDASNTGELFF.